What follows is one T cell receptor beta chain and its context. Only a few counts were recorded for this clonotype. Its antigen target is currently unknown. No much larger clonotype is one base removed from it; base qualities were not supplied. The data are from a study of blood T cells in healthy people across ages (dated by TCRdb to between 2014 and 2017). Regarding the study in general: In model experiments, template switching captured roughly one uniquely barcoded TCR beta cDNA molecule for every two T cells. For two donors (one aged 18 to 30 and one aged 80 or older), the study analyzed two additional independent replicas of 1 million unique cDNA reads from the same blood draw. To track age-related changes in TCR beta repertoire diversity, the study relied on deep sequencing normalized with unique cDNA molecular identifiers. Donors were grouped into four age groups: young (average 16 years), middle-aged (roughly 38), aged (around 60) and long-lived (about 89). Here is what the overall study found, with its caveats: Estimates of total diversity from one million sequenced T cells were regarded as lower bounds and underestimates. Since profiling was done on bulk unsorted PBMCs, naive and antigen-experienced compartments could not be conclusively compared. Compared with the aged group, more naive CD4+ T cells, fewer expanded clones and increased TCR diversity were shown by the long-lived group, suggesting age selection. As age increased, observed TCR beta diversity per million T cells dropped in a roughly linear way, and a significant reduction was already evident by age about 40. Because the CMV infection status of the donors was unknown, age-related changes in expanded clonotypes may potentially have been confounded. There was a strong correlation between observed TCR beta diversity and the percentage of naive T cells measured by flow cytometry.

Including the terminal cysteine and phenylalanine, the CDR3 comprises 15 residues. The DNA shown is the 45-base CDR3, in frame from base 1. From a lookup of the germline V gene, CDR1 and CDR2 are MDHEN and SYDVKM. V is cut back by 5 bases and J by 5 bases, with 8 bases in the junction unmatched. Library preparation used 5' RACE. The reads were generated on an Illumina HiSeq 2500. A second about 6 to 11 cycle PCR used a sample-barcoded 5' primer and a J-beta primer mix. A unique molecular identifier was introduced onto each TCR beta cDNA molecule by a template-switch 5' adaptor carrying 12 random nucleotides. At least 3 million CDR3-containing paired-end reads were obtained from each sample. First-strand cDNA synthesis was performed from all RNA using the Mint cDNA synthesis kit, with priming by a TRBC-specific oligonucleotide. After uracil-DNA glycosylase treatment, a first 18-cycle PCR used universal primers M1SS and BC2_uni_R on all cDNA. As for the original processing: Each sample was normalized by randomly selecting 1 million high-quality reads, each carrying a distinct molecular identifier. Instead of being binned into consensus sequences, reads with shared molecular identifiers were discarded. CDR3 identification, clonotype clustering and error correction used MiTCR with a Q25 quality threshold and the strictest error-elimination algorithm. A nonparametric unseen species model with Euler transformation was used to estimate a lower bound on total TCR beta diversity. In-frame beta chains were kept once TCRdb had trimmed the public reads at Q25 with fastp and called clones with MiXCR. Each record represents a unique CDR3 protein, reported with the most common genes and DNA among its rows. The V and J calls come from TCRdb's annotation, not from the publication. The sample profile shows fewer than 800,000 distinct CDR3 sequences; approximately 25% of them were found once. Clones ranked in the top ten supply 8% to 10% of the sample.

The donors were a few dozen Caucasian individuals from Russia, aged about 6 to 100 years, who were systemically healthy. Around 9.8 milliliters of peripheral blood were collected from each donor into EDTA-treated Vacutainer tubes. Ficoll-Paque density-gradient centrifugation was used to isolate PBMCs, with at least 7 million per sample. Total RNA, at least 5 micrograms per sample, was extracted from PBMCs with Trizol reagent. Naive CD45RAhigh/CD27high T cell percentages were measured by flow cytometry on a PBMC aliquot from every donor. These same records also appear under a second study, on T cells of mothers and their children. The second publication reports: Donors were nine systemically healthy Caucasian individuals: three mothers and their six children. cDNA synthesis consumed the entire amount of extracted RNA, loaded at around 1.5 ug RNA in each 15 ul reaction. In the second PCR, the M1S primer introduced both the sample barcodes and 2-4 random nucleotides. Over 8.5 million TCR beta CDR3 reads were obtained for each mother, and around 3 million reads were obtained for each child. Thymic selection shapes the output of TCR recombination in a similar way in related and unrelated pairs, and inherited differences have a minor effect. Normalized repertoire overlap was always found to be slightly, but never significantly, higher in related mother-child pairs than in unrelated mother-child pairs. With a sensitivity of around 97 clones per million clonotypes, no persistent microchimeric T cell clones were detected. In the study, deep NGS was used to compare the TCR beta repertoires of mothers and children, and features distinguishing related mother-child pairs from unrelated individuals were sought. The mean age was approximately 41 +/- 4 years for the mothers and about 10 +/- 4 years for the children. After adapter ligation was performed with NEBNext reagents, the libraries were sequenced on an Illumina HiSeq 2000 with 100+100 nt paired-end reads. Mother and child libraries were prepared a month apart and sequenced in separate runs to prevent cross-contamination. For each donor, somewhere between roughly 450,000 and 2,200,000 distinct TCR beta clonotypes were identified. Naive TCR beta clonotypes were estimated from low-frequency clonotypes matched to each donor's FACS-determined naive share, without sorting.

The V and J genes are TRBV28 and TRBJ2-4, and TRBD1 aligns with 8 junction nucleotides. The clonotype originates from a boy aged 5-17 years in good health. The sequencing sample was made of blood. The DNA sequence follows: TGTGCCAGCAGTCTCGGACAGGGATGGGAAAACATTCAGTACTTC. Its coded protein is CASSLGQGWENIQYF.